This TCR beta chain was found in a study of shared clonotypes between healthy human individuals. Study summary: With ages of 18 to 49, the donors were a couple of women and a few men.

Whole-study results and caveats: The sharing of 4.5% to 6.5% of naive CD4 clonotypes was seen across a handful of donors. Larger estimated richness was generally seen in naive subsets than in memory subsets.

In the case of this clone: Its cognate antigen is unknown.

J lost 3 bases, V lost 5 bases, and 9 bases had no gene match. The germline V gene has CDR1 MNHEY and CDR2 SMNVEV (reference sequence). The CDR3 consists of 16 residues. Some clones are missing from TCRdb's copy, which holds only in-frame ones; the method was immunoSEQ multiplex PCR. The sample records some 2.4 million clones, 80% to 95% being singletons. The material sequenced was naive CD4+ T cells from PBMCs. Sample subset: CD45RA+ positively selected. This receptor was taken from a man aged 18 to 30 in good health. Some clones in this sample may be carry-over from other donors' samples. The chain links TRBV27 to TRBJ2-1, with TRBD2 matching 8 bases. This CDR3 is CASSRLGRAGYNEQFF. The DNA of the CDR3 is TGTGCCAGCAGTCGCCTCGGGAGGGCTGGCTACAATGAGCAGTTCTTC.